The 17 T cell receptor beta chains below come from one sample, sequenced in a study of shared clonotypes between healthy human individuals. Data came from immunoSEQ multiplex PCR; TCRdb stores just in-frame clones and leaves some out. The sample shows roughly 2,500,000 clones, approximately 93% of them seen only once. Sequenced sample: naive CD4+ T cells from PBMCs. Subset: CD45RA+ positively selected. These receptors originate from a man aged 18-30 years in good health. Some clones in this sample may be carry-over from other donors' samples.

The CDR3 loop is CASSPFHLTASGNTIYF. CDR3 coding DNA: TGTGCCAGCTCACCATTTCACCTTACAGCCTCTGGAAACACCATATATTTT. The chain is built from TRBV18 and TRBJ1-3; no firm D call. CDR1 and CDR2 (germline): KGHSH, LQKENI. This CDR3 comprises 17 residues. V lost 2 bases and J lost 0, with 14 bases in between.

Points on this clone: This sample also contains other DNA sequences that code for the same CDR3. This chain joins TRBV5-1 and TRBJ2-7; D not resolved. This CDR3 comprises 14 residues. Trimming stripped 2 bases from V and 0 bases from J, with 9 bases between. Germline V gene sequence: CDR1 SGHRS, CDR2 YFSETQ. The CDR3 DNA sequence: TGCGCCAGCAGCTTAGGAACAAGCTCCTACGAGCAGTACTTC. Translation: CASSLGTSSYEQYF.

This chain joins TRBV29-1 and TRBJ1-4; tentative D call: TRBD1 (5 bases). This CDR3 is 13 amino acids long. The V gene's germline CDR1 is SQVTM and CDR2 ANQGSEA. V lost 3 bases and J lost 4, with 9 bases in between. The CDR3 bases are TGCAGCGTTGAGTTAGGGGATAATGAAAAACTGTTTTTT. Residues: CSVELGDNEKLFF.

The rearrangement joins TRBV9 to TRBJ2-5; TRBD2 matches 7 bases. The CDR3 contains 14 residues. Trimming took 4 bases from V and 2 from J; bases not matched to a gene: 5. CDR1 and CDR2 (germline): SGDLS, YYNGEE. This CDR3 reads CASSPRTRQETQYF. CDR3 nucleotides: TGTGCCAGCAGCCCCCGGACTAGACAAGAGACCCAGTACTTC.

The gene calls are TRBV7-3 and TRBJ1-3; D might be TRBD1 (5 bases). This CDR3 contains 17 residues. The germline V gene has CDR1 SGHTA and CDR2 FQGTGA. Trimming removed 6 bases at V and 3 bases at J, with 21 bases between. The CDR3 nucleotides read TGTGCCAGCAGATGCTCCCGGCCTTCAGGGTTTGGAAACACCATATATTTT. Protein product: CASRCSRPSGFGNTIYF.

The chain has TRBV28 and TRBJ1-5, with D possibly TRBD1 on 6 matching bases. Deletions cut 5 bases from V and 1 base from J, with 12 bases between. Per the germline V gene, CDR1 is MDHEN and CDR2 is SYDVKM. The CDR3 runs to 15 residues. CDR3 loop: CASSRIDRSNQPQHF. The CDR3 region has the DNA TGTGCCAGCAGTCGAATCGACAGGAGCAATCAGCCCCAGCATTTT.

This clone was counted between two and nine times. The rearrangement uses TRBV7-9 and TRBJ1-1, with D maybe TRBD1 (5 bases). V was shortened by 5 bases and J by 3 bases, with 13 bases between the two germline ends. Per germline, CDR1 SEHNR and CDR2 FQNEAQ (reference sequence). CDR3 size: 14 residues. Here the CDR3 reads CASSRTGGDTEAFF. The CDR3 DNA reads as TGTGCCAGCAGCCGCACGGGGGGAGACACTGAAGCTTTCTTT. The variable domain in full, with the rest retrieved from reference TRBV7-9 and TRBJ1-1, is DTGVSQNPRHKITKRGQNVTFRCDPISEHNRLYWYRQTLGQGPEFLTYFQNEAQLEKSRLLSDRFSAERPKGSFSTLEIQRTEQGDSAMYLCASSRTGGDTEAFFGQGTRLTVV.

The chain recombines TRBV11-2 with TRBJ2-3; TRBD2 agrees at 8 bases. Losses at the gene ends were 1 base for V and 2 bases for J; bases not matched to a gene: 5. CDR3 length: 16 amino acids. Germline CDR1 reads SGHAT; CDR2 reads FQNNGV. This CDR3 reads CASSLVPAGVTDTQYF. As DNA, the CDR3 is TGTGCCAGCAGCTTAGTCCCAGCGGGAGTCACAGATACGCAGTATTTT.

This clone was found a few times. The chain recombines TRBV5-1 with TRBJ1-1; D unresolved. Germline assignment: CDR1 SGHRS and CDR2 YFSETQ. V shed 0 bases and J shed 4 bases, with 13 bases lying between them. CDR3 length: 15 amino acids. The CDR3 loop reads CASSLEASTGTEAFF. Here the CDR3 DNA reads TGCGCCAGCAGCTTGGAAGCTTCGACGGGCACTGAAGCTTTCTTT. The full variable domain, completed using reference TRBV5-1 and TRBJ1-1, is KAGVTQTPRYLIKTRGQQVTLSCSPISGHRSVSWYQQTPGQGLQFLFEYFSETQRNKGNFPGRFSGRQFSNSRSEMNVSTLELGDSALYLCASSLEASTGTEAFFGQGTRLTVV.

Of note for this clone: One end of the junction does not line up with germline, which may come from a read error. The chain combines TRBV5-4 with TRBJ2-7, with D possibly being TRBD2 (6 bases). CDR1 is SGHNT and CDR2 is YYREEE in the germline V gene (reference sequence). The CDR3 consists of 14 residues. The CDR3 spells CASSLPGVSDEQYF. The CDR3, as DNA: TGTGCCAGCAGCCTACCGGGGGTCTCCGACGAGCAGTACTTC. The full variable domain, with the rest looked up from reference TRBV5-4 and TRBJ2-7, is ETGVTQSPTHLIKTRGQQVTLRCSSQSGHNTVSWYQQALGQGPQFIFQYYREEENGRGNFPPRFSGLQFPNYSSELNVNALELDDSALYLCASSLPGVSDEQYFGPGTRLTVT.

This sequence joins TRBV6-5 and TRBJ2-7, with 10 bases that match TRBD2. The germline V gene has CDR1 MNHEY and CDR2 SVGAGI. This CDR3 region has 14 residues. Trimming at V came to 6 bases and at J to 4 bases, leaving 6 bases not matched to a gene. CDR3 in DNA: TGTGCCAGCAGGCCCGGGACTAGCGTTTACGAGCAGTACTTC. Translated: CASRPGTSVYEQYF.

The chain combines TRBV5-6 with TRBJ2-7; the match to TRBD1 covers 7 bases. Germline assignment: CDR1 SGHDT and CDR2 YYEEEE. V lost 0 bases and J lost 5; bases outside the gene matches: 11. The length of the CDR3 is 16 residues. CDR3 sequence reads: CASSLERGQFVHEQYF. The CDR3 nucleotides are TGTGCCAGCAGCTTGGAAAGGGGACAGTTCGTCCACGAGCAGTACTTC.

The rearrangement links TRBV27 to TRBJ2-1; TRBD2 aligns across 13 bases. Germline V gene lookup returns CDR1 MNHEY and CDR2 SMNVEV (reference sequence). CDR3 length: 14 amino acids. The V gene end was trimmed by 2 bases and the J gene end by 14 bases; junction bases not matched to a gene: 6. CDR3 nucleotides: TGTGCCAGCAGTTTAACTAGCGGGAGGGACTCCAAGTTCTTC. Its protein product is CASSLTSGRDSKFF.

This chain uses TRBV27 with TRBJ2-1; the match to TRBD1 covers 9 bases. Germline V gene sequence: CDR1 MNHEY, CDR2 SMNVEV (reference sequence). After removal of 5 bases from V and 7 bases from J, the junction contained 9 bases not matched to a gene. The CDR3 extends over 15 amino acids. The CDR3 sequence is CASSARDRDGNEQFF. DNA for the CDR3: TGTGCCAGCAGTGCCCGGGACAGGGATGGAAATGAGCAGTTCTTC.

CDR3 sequence: CASSIEGASSYEQYF. The CDR3 DNA reads as TGTGCCAGTAGTATAGAGGGAGCCAGCTCCTACGAGCAGTACTTC. V is TRBV19 and J is TRBJ2-7, with a possible D match to TRBD2 (5 bases). The V end lost 0 bases, the J end lost 0 bases, and 9 bases lay between the germline ends. The CDR3 length is 15 residues. Per the germline V gene, CDR1 is LNHDA and CDR2 is SQIVND (reference sequence).

CDR3 region: CASSLGQRGETQYF. CDR3 sequence (DNA): TGCGCCAGCAGCTTGGGGCAGAGGGGAGAGACCCAGTACTTC. The chain has TRBV5-1 and TRBJ2-5, with D perhaps TRBD1 or TRBD2 (5 bases each). V shed 0 bases and J shed 4 bases, with 10 bases lying between them. CDR1 is SGHRS, CDR2 YFSETQ, per germline. The CDR3 spans 14 residues.

The genes are TRBV2 and TRBJ2-7, with 8 nucleotides matching TRBD1. The CDR3 covers 13 residues. The J segment lost 3 bases and the V segment lost 3 bases, leaving 1 base of the junction unmatched. Germline values: CDR1 SNHLY, CDR2 FYNNEI. In DNA, the CDR3 is TGTGCCAGCAGTGAGACAGGGGTCTACGAGCAGTACTTC. Its protein product is CASSETGVYEQYF.